This record looks at one T cell receptor beta chain sequence and its context. No antigen is known for it. Base qualities are not provided; no much larger clone lies one nucleotide away. Unstimulated Tregs (CD4+CD25+CD127-), CD4+ non-Tregs (CD4+CD25-), CD4 and CD8 cells were FACS-sorted from thawed PBMCs. Before Treg sorting, thawed PBMCs were rested overnight at 37°C with 200 IU/ml IL-2. Healthy control blood came either as purchased buffy coats or from healthy volunteers. Healthy control blood was separated into PBMCs by Ficoll density gradient and cryopreserved, and patient PBMCs were collected both before and after transplant. The V end loses 8 bases and the J end loses 0 bases, and a stretch of 6 bases separates them. Based on the germline V gene, the CDR1 and CDR2 sequences are KGHSH and LQKENI. The CDR3 has 12 amino acids, counting the end cysteine and phenylalanine. Only CDR3 DNA is held: 36 bases, read in frame from base 1.

For TCRbeta CDR3 sequencing, genomic DNA from the sorted cells was extracted using the QIAGEN DNeasy Blood and Tissue Kit. High-throughput TCRbeta CDR3 sequencing was carried out commercially through immunoSEQ, with PCR amplification with bias correction and internal controls included. The published analysis was carried out like this. Unique productive TCRbeta sequences were defined by CDR3 nucleotide sequence where primers matched, otherwise by CDR3 amino acid sequence with Vbeta and Jbeta genes. To correct sorting error, sequences shared between sorted populations at a frequency ratio of 2:1 or less were removed; the rest were assigned to the higher population. Sequences were defined as donor-reactive when expanded at least 5-fold in CFSE-low cells versus unstimulated cells and present at a frequency of at least 0.01% in CFSE-low cells. Repertoire divergence was quantified by Jensen-Shannon divergence calculated from the top 100 TCRbeta sequences ranked by frequency. For samples with multiple sequencing runs, sorting error was corrected separately for each run before the runs were pooled. This is the immuneACCESS table as TCRdb keeps it, with only in-frame sequences that have V and J called. A part of the clones is gone; compared with another copy, unresolved V genes explain less than half, and the rest is unexplained. That table furnishes V, J and clone size, whereas the DNA furnished D and trimming. Here the sample has 40,000 to 50,000 clones; roughly nine tenths occur a single time. Jointly, the top ten make up around 0.7% of the sample.

This entry belongs to a study of Tregs in tolerant kidney transplant recipients (dated by TCRdb to the late 2010s). With respect to the entire study: The study used TCRbeta sequencing to identify donor-specific regulatory T cells before combined kidney and bone marrow transplantation, then tracked those cells after transplant. Several methods of expanding Tregs specific for an allogeneic donor were compared by TCRbeta repertoire sequencing in a few healthy controls.

Beyond this particular receptor, the publication reports: Although technical replication error seemed to be minimal, the question of biological reproducibility was not addressed directly. Because only a small number of patients were included, the study had limitations, and the results will need to be validated in larger populations as well as under other immunosuppression protocols. Expanding Tregs with activated donor B cells appeared to identify the most biologically relevant and donor-specific TCRbeta repertoire.

The receptor chain draws on TRBV18 and TRBJ2-3, with the D segment identity uncertain. This receptor was taken from a human donor in good health. The specimen was Tregs from blood. In nucleotides, the sequence is TGTGCCAGCCAAGAGAGCACAGATACGCAGTATTTT. Its protein product is CASQESTDTQYF.